These T cell receptor beta chains were read from a single sample in a study of cytomegalovirus exposure and HLA in healthy donors. TCRdb keeps only in-frame clones here, not all; method: immunoSEQ multiplex PCR. The sample consists of roughly 290,000 clones, about 90% of them appearing once. Sequencing was done on a sample of PBMCs. Receptor source: a woman younger than 35 in good health and CMV-seronegative. CDR3s include the opening cysteine and the closing phenylalanine or tryptophan. The D gene is left open where the match is weak. Some rows have no size entry. The others give once, few or many, or a class for an expanded clone.

CDR3 DNA,CDR3 protein,D gene,clone size,J gene,V gene
TGTGCCAGCAGCCTACGGACAGAGAATTACTATGGCTACACCTTC,CASSLRTENYYGYTF,.,.,TRBJ1-2,TRBV6-1
TGTGCCAGCAGCTTAATCCCCGACAGGCCTAATGAAAAACTGTTTTTT,CASSLIPDRPNEKLFF,.,.,TRBJ1-4,TRBV11-2
TGTGCCAGCACAAGGGGGGAGACCCAGTACTTC,CASTRGETQYF,.,.,TRBJ2-5,TRBV6-1
TGTGCCAGCAGCCTAGGACTGACGAACACTGAAGCTTTCTTT,CASSLGLTNTEAFF,.,.,TRBJ1-1,TRBV9
TGTGCCAGCAGCCAGGGGTTTAGCGGGGCCGGAAGTCCTACGCAGTATTTT,CASSQGFSGAGSPTQYF,TRBD2,.,TRBJ2-3,TRBV5-4
TGCGCCAGCAGCTCGGACAGGGTCGTTAATGAAGCTTTCTTT,CASSSDRVVNEAFF,TRBD1,few,TRBJ1-1,TRBV4-1
TGTGCCAGCAGCCCCCTAGGATCCCAAGAGACCCAGTACTTC,CASSPLGSQETQYF,.,.,TRBJ2-5,TRBV7-6
TGCGCCAGCAGCTTAGGACAGAGCTCCAATCAGCCCCAGCATTTT,CASSLGQSSNQPQHF,.,.,TRBJ1-5,TRBV5-1
TGTGCCAGCAATTCAGAATTATTTACTGAAGCTTTCTTT,CASNSELFTEAFF,.,.,TRBJ1-1,TRBV6-1
TGCAGCGTTGTAAGCGAGGATGGCTACACCTTC,CSVVSEDGYTF,.,.,TRBJ1-2,TRBV29-1
TGCAGTGCCTCCCCGGATGGCTACACCTTC,CSASPDGYTF,.,once,TRBJ1-2,TRBV20-1
TGTGCCAGCAATAACAGGGGGCCCAGGGAGACCCAGTACTTC,CASNNRGPRETQYF,TRBD1,.,TRBJ2-5,TRBV6-5
TGCAGTGCTAGAGCAGGGGTGGCTTTCTTT,CSARAGVAFF,.,.,TRBJ1-1,TRBV20-1
TGTGCCAGCAGCTTTCACGCCCCGGGGGGCTACACCTTC,CASSFHAPGGYTF,.,.,TRBJ1-2,TRBV11-3
TGTGCCAACGGACAGGGCAACGGGCAGCCCCAGCATTTT,CANGQGNGQPQHF,TRBD1,.,TRBJ1-5,TRBV2
TGTGCCAGCAGTGTTTCGAGGGACACTGAAGCTTTCTTT,CASSVSRDTEAFF,.,.,TRBJ1-1,TRBV2
TGTGCCAGCAGCTTCAGAGACAGTAGCTCCTATAATTCACCCCTCCACTTT,CASSFRDSSSYNSPLHF,.,.,TRBJ1-6,TRBV9
TGCGCCAGCAGCTCTCAGGGACAGGGTCGCGGCTACACCTTC,CASSSQGQGRGYTF,TRBD1,.,TRBJ1-2,TRBV5-1
TGTGCCAGCTCCAAACAGGGGGCGGCAACAGATACGCAGTATTTT,CASSKQGAATDTQYF,TRBD1,.,TRBJ2-3,TRBV6-4
TGTGCCAGCGGGGACAGAGGCTACACTGAAGCTTTCTTT,CASGDRGYTEAFF,TRBD1,.,TRBJ1-1,TRBV6-5
TGTGCCAGCAGCCAATGGGTAGGGGGCCACTATGGCTACACCTTC,CASSQWVGGHYGYTF,TRBD1,.,TRBJ1-2,TRBV11-2
TGCGCCAGCAGCTTGGCCGGGACAGGGGCCCTCGAGCAGTACTTC,CASSLAGTGALEQYF,TRBD1,.,TRBJ2-7,TRBV5-1
TGCGCCAGCAGCTTCGAAGGGACTATATACAATGAGCAGTTCTTC,CASSFEGTIYNEQFF,TRBD2,.,TRBJ2-1,TRBV5-1
TGTGCCAGTAGTATAGAAGTACTAGCGGGGAACACCGGGGAGCTGTTTTTT,CASSIEVLAGNTGELFF,TRBD2,.,TRBJ2-2,TRBV19
TGTGCCAGCTCACCACCGGGACAGGGGTATTCACCCCTCCACTTT,CASSPPGQGYSPLHF,TRBD1,.,TRBJ1-6,TRBV18
TGTGCCAGCAGTCAGCGATATGCAAGCTCCTACAATGAGCAGTTCTTC,CASSQRYASSYNEQFF,.,once,TRBJ2-1,TRBV6-6
TGCAGCGTTGCTGCGGGACAGAGAAACTATGGCTACACCTTC,CSVAAGQRNYGYTF,TRBD1,.,TRBJ1-2,TRBV29-1
TGCAGCGTTCCTCGCGGGACGAGGAACACTGAAGCTTTCTTT,CSVPRGTRNTEAFF,.,.,TRBJ1-1,TRBV29-1
TGTGCCAGCAACGGGGGGGGAGATACGCAGTATTTT,CASNGGGDTQYF,TRBD2,.,TRBJ2-3,TRBV2
TGTGCCAGCAGCCACCAATCTGGGGGCAGTAACTATGGCTACACCTTC,CASSHQSGGSNYGYTF,.,few,TRBJ1-2,TRBV4-2
TGTGCCAGCAGTTCGGGAAGAGCGGGGGGCCGAGGTGAGCAGTTCTTC,CASSSGRAGGRGEQFF,TRBD2,.,TRBJ2-1,TRBV6-5
TGTGCCAGCAGTGCCGACAGGGGGCAGGAGTATTTT,CASSADRGQEYF,TRBD1,.,TRBJ2-3,TRBV2
TGCAGCGTTGAAGATCGAGGTGGCTACACCTTC,CSVEDRGGYTF,.,.,TRBJ1-2,TRBV29-1
TGTGCCATGCCCGGGGGGGGAGGAGTTGGCATGAACACTGAAGCTTTCTTT,CAMPGGGGVGMNTEAFF,.,.,TRBJ1-1,TRBV5-4
TGTGCCAGTCTATTGGACAGGGGGCTCCGGACTGAAGCTTTCTTT,CASLLDRGLRTEAFF,TRBD1,.,TRBJ1-1,TRBV27
TGCGCCAGCAGTGAGTCGGGACTGCGGGGGACCTACAATGAGCAGTTCTTC,CASSESGLRGTYNEQFF,TRBD2,.,TRBJ2-1,TRBV10-1
TGTGCCTGGAGTGCCCACGACAGGGGTAAAGAGACCCAGTACTTC,CAWSAHDRGKETQYF,TRBD1,.,TRBJ2-5,TRBV30
TGTGCCAGCAGTTACCCGGGGACAGGGGGCAGAGGAGAGCAGTACTTC,CASSYPGTGGRGEQYF,TRBD1,.,TRBJ2-7,TRBV6-5
TGTGCCAGCAGTTACTCCCATACCGGGACTAAGCAGTTCTTC,CASSYSHTGTKQFF,TRBD2,.,TRBJ2-1,TRBV6-5
TGCGCCAGCAGCCAGGGGGACAGGGGTGCCCCTGAAGCTTTCTTT,CASSQGDRGAPEAFF,TRBD1,.,TRBJ1-1,TRBV4-1
TGTGCCAGCAGCGTAGCGGGGGGCGGGGGAGAGCAGTACTTC,CASSVAGGGGEQYF,TRBD2,.,TRBJ2-7,TRBV7-3
TGTGCCAGCAGCTCTGTTGGTAGCGGGGAGTACAATGAGCAGTTCTTC,CASSSVGSGEYNEQFF,TRBD2,.,TRBJ2-1,TRBV5-6
TGTGCCAGCAGCTCGCCGGGACAGGGGAACGAGCAGTACTTC,CASSSPGQGNEQYF,TRBD1,.,TRBJ2-7,TRBV11-1
TGTGCCAGCAGCCTCGGGGGGCGCTACGAGCAGTACTTC,CASSLGGRYEQYF,.,once,TRBJ2-7,TRBV11-2
TGTGCCAGTAGTATGGACGGGACTAGCGGATCCTACGAGCAGTACTTC,CASSMDGTSGSYEQYF,TRBD2,.,TRBJ2-7,TRBV19
TGTGCCAGCAGCTCAGTAGGGGACAGGAGCTCCTACGAGCAGTACTTC,CASSSVGDRSSYEQYF,TRBD1,.,TRBJ2-7,TRBV7-6
TGCGCCAGCTCAAAGCTCCGGGCCGCGGGGACTGAAGCTTTCTTT,CASSKLRAAGTEAFF,.,.,TRBJ1-1,TRBV10-1
TGTGCCAGCAGTCCCGGACAGGGCAATCAGCCCCAGCATTTT,CASSPGQGNQPQHF,TRBD1,.,TRBJ1-5,TRBV27
TGCGCCAGCAGCTTGGGCAGTCTGAACACTGAAGCTTTCTTT,CASSLGSLNTEAFF,.,.,TRBJ1-1,TRBV5-1
TGCGCCAGCAGCCAAGGTTTTCTACTAGCGGGGGATAATGAGCAGTTCTTC,CASSQGFLLAGDNEQFF,TRBD2,once,TRBJ2-1,TRBV4-1
TGTGCCAGCAGTTATGAGGGAGACGAGCAGTACTTC,CASSYEGDEQYF,.,few,TRBJ2-7,TRBV6-5
TGTGCCAGCAGCCTGGGACTAATCAATGAGCAGTTCTTC,CASSLGLINEQFF,TRBD2,.,TRBJ2-1,TRBV7-2